This T cell receptor (beta chain) was obtained from a study of shared clonotypes between healthy human individuals. Profiled with immunoSEQ multiplex PCR; TCRdb holds only in-frame clones, not every one. The data show about 520,000 clones, with around 73% seen just once and more than 10% held by the top ten. The CDR3 loop spans 15 amino acids. Trimming shortened V by 5 bases and J by 1 base, and 14 bases separated the two germline ends. The germline V gene encodes CDR1 SGHTA and CDR2 FQGTGA. This TCR came from a woman in her thirties or forties in good health. Some clones in this sample may be carry-over from other donors' samples. The chain uses TRBV7-3 and TRBJ1-1; D is unclear. The source material was PBMCs. DNA for the CDR3: TGTGCCAGCAGCCCCCGAGGGCCCACGAACACTGAAGCTTTCTTT. This sequence encodes CASSPRGPTNTEAFF.